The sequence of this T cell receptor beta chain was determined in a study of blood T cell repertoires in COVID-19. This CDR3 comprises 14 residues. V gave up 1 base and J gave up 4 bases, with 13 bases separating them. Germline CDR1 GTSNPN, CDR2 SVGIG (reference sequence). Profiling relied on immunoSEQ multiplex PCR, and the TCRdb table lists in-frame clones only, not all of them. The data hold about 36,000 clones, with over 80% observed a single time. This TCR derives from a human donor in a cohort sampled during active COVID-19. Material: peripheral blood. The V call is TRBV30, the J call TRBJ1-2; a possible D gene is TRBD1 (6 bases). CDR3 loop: CAWSGLQGPYGYTF. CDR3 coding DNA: TGTGCCTGGAGTGGGCTACAGGGACCCTATGGCTACACCTTC.